A selection of T cell receptor beta chains follows, all from one sample in a study of patients and donors after allogeneic stem cell transplantation. In TCRdb, the RT-PCR reads were re-called with MiXCR into one record per CDR3 protein. The sample lists about 210,000 distinct CDR3 sequences, around 40% occurring once. The source material was blood, either unsorted or a sorted T cell fraction (not recorded which). Receptors originate from a human donor who was either an allogeneic HSCT recipient or a stem cell or donor lymphocyte infusion donor (not recorded which). It is not recorded whose cells these are; they may come from a transplant donor. Each CDR3 is given with its conserved first and last residue. The order of the fields is clone size, V gene, J gene, D gene, CDR3 protein, CDR3 DNA. A D gene is named only where the DNA matches it firmly. Not every row has a clone size; where given, it reads once, few, many or a size class.

.	TRBV20-1	TRBJ1-6	.	CSAGRGSGNSPLHF	TGCAGTGCCGGAAGGGGATCCGGTAATTCACCCCTCCACTTT
.	TRBV12-3/TRBV12-4	TRBJ2-3	.	CASSLNGGPTDTQYF	TGTGCCAGCAGTTTAAATGGCGGGCCCACAGATACGCAGTATTTT
few	TRBV5-1	TRBJ2-3	.	CASSLETDTQYF	TGCGCCAGCAGCTTGGAAACAGATACGCAGTATTTT
few	TRBV18	TRBJ2-6	.	CASSPARASGANVLTF	TGTGCCAGCTCACCGGCCAGGGCGTCTGGGGCCAACGTCCTGACTTTC
few	TRBV29-1	TRBJ2-7	.	CSVRTSPNEQYF	TGCAGCGTCCGTACTAGTCCTAACGAGCAGTACTTC
.	TRBV6-2/TRBV6-3	TRBJ2-7	TRBD2	CASSSQGGGAYEQYF	TGTGCCAGCAGCTCCCAAGGCGGGGGTGCCTACGAGCAGTACTTC
.	TRBV20-1	TRBJ1-6	TRBD1	CSARPGGQGPNSPLHF	TGCAGTGCTAGACCCGGGGGACAGGGTCCTAATTCACCCCTCCACTTT
.	TRBV20-1	TRBJ2-2	TRBD2	CSARRGAPDTGELFF	TGCAGTGCTAGGCGGGGGGCGCCGGACACCGGGGAGCTGTTTTTT
.	TRBV29-1	TRBJ1-2	.	CSVVRGSYGYTF	TGCAGCGTTGTTCGGGGGAGCTATGGCTACACCTTC
once	TRBV3-1	TRBJ2-7	.	CASSQEAGYEQYF	TGTGCCAGCAGCCAAGAGGCAGGTTACGAGCAGTACTTC
.	TRBV9	TRBJ2-3	.	CASSVGISGRRSTDTQYF	TGTGCCAGCAGCGTAGGTATCTCCGGGCGTCGGAGTACAGATACGCAGTATTTT
once	TRBV6-1	TRBJ2-3	.	CASSDPSPDTQYF	TGTGCCAGCAGTGACCCCAGCCCAGATACGCAGTATTTT
many	TRBV12-3/TRBV12-4	TRBJ1-2	.	CASGGGYGYTF	TGTGCCAGCGGGGGGGGCTATGGCTACACCTTC
few	TRBV29-1	TRBJ1-1	TRBD1	CSVTTGATNTEAFF	TGCAGCGTTACTACAGGGGCGACAAACACTGAAGCTTTCTTT
.	TRBV4-3	TRBJ1-3	TRBD1	CASSQDPRGPKSGNTIYF	TGCGCCAGCAGCCAAGATCCTAGGGGGCCGAAATCTGGAAACACCATATATTTT
.	TRBV18	TRBJ1-5	.	CASSPTAGAFQPQHF	TGTGCCAGCTCACCCACAGCCGGGGCGTTTCAGCCCCAGCATTTT
few	TRBV28	TRBJ1-5	.	CASSFMEVKGFGSSNQPQHF	TGTGCCAGCAGTTTTATGGAGGTCAAAGGGTTCGGGTCTAGCAATCAGCCCCAGCATTTT
many	TRBV5-1	TRBJ2-7	TRBD1	CASSPRTGTYEQYF	TGCGCCAGCAGCCCCCGGACAGGTACCTACGAGCAGTACTTC
few	TRBV10-3	TRBJ1-1	.	CAISRTAMNTEAFF	TGTGCCATCAGCCGGACAGCTATGAACACTGAAGCTTTCTTT
.	TRBV2	TRBJ1-5	.	CASNGLGPSQPQHF	TGTGCCAGCAATGGTCTGGGCCCCAGTCAGCCCCAGCATTTT
once	TRBV12-3/TRBV12-4	TRBJ2-5	TRBD1	CASSSDRGKTQYF	TGTGCCAGCAGCTCCGACAGGGGGAAGACCCAGTACTTC
.	TRBV4-3	TRBJ1-1	.	CASSQVLGASAFF	TGCGCCAGCAGCCAGGTGTTGGGGGCCTCAGCTTTCTTT
few	TRBV6-5	TRBJ1-1	.	CASSYGPASLGTEAFF	TGTGCCAGCAGTTATGGCCCGGCCAGTCTAGGCACTGAAGCTTTCTTT
.	TRBV4-1	TRBJ1-6	.	CASSHTGAGVSPLHF	TGCGCCAGCAGCCACACCGGGGCAGGGGTCTCACCCCTCCACTTT